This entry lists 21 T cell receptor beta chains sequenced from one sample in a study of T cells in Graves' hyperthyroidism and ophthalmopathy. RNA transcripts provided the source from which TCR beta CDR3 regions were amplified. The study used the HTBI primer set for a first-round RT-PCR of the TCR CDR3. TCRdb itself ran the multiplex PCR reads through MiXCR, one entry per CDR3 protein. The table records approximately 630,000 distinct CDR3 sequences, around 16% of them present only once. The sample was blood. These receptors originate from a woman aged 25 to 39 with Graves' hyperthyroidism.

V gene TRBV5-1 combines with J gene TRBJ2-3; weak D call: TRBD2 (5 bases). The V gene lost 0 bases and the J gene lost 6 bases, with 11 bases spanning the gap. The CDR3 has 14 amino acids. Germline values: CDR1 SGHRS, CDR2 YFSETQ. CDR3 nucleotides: TGCGCCAGCAGCTTGGCGGGAAGCTCGGATACGCAGTATTTT. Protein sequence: CASSLAGSSDTQYF.

The CDR3: CASSVDLGQYQETQYF. The DNA of the CDR3 is TGTGCCAGCAGCGTAGATTTGGGACAGTACCAAGAGACCCAGTACTTC. This chain uses TRBV9 with TRBJ2-5; 7 bases are shared with TRBD1. This CDR3 spans 16 amino acids. V shed 0 bases, J shed 0 bases, and the junction held 5 bases outside the gene matches. Germline CDR1 reads SGDLS; CDR2 reads YYNGEE. The full variable domain, in which reference TRBV9 and TRBJ2-5 provide the parts outside the CDR3, is DSGVTQTPKHLITATGQRVTLRCSPRSGDLSVYWYQQSLDQGLQFLIQYYNGEERAKGNILERFSAQQFPDLHSELNLSSLELGDSALYFCASSVDLGQYQETQYFGPGTRLLVL.

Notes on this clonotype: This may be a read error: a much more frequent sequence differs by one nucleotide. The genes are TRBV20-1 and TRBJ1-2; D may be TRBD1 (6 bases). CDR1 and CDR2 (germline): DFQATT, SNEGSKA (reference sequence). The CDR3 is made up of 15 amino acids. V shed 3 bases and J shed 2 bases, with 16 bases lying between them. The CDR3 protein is CSASQGQPENYGYTF. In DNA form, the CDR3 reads TGCAGTGCTAGCCAAGGACAGCCAGAAAACTATGGCTACACCTTC.

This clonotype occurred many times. The CDR3 loop is CASSRRVGTSGKETQYF. DNA for the CDR3: TGTGCCAGCAGTCGGAGGGTGGGGACTAGCGGGAAAGAGACCCAGTACTTC. The chain joins TRBV27 to TRBJ2-5; 13 bases are shared with TRBD2. With V trimmed by 5 bases and J by 3 bases, 9 bases remained unmatched. Germline CDR1 reads MNHEY; CDR2 reads SMNVEV (reference sequence). The CDR3 has 17 amino acids.

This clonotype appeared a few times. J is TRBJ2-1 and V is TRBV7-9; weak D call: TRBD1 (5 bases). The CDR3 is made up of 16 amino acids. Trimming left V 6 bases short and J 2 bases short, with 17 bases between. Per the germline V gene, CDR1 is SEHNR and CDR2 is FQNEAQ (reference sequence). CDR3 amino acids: CASRNALQDPYNEQFF. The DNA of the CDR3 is TGTGCCAGCAGAAATGCTTTACAGGACCCCTACAATGAGCAGTTCTTC.

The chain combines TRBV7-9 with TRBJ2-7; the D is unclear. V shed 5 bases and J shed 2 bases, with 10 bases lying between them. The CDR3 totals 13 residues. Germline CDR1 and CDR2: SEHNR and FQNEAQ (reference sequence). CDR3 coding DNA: TGTGCCAGCAGCCCAGAGACTGCCTACGAGCAGTACTTC. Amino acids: CASSPETAYEQYF.

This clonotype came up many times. This CDR3 reads CAYGPNTGELFF. CDR3 nucleotide sequence: TGTGCTTATGGACCGAACACCGGGGAGCTGTTTTTT. This chain links TRBV11-2 with TRBJ2-2; the D is unclear. CDR3 length equals 12 residues. Germline CDR1 SGHAT, CDR2 FQNNGV.

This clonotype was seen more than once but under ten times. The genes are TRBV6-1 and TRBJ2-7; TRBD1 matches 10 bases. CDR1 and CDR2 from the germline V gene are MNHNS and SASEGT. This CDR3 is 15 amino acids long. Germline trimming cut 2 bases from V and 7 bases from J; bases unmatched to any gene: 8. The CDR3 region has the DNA TGTGCCAGCAGTGAAAGGGGGACAGGGGTGGCGGAGCAGTACTTC. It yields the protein CASSERGTGVAEQYF.

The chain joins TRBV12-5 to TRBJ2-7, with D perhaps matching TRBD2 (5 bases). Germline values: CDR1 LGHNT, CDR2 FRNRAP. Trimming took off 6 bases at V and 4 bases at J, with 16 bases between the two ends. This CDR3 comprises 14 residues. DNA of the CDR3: TGTGCTAGTGGCCCCGATGGACTTCCTTACGAGCAGTACTTC. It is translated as CASGPDGLPYEQYF. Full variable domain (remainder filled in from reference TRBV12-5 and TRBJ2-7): DARVTQTPRHKVTEMGQEVTMRCQPILGHNTVFWYRQTMMQGLELLAYFRNRAPLDDSGMPKDRFSAEMPDATLATLKIQPSEPRDSAVYFCASGPDGLPYEQYFGPGTRLTVT.

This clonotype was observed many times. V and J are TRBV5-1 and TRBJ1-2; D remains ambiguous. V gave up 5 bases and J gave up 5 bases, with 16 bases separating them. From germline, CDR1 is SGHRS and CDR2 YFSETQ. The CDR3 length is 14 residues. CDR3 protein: CASRKPSGIYGYTF. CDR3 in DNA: TGCGCCAGCAGAAAACCGTCAGGAATATATGGCTACACCTTC. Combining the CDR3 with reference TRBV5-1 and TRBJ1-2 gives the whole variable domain KAGVTQTPRYLIKTRGQQVTLSCSPISGHRSVSWYQQTPGQGLQFLFEYFSETQRNKGNFPGRFSGRQFSNSRSEMNVSTLELGDSALYLCASRKPSGIYGYTFGSGTRLTVV.

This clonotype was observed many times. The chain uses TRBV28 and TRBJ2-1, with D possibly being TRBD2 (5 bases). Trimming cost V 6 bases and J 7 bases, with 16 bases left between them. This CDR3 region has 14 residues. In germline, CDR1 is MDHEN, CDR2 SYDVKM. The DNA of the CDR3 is TGTGCCAGCAGCCCCGGTCGGAGACTAAATGAGCAGTTCTTC. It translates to CASSPGRRLNEQFF.

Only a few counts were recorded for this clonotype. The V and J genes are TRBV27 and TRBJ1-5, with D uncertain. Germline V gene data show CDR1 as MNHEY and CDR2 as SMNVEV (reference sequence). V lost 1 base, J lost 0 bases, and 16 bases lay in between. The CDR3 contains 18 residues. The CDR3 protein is CASSLYGAPHNSNQPQHF. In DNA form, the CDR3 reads TGTGCCAGCAGTTTATATGGAGCACCCCATAATAGCAATCAGCCCCAGCATTTT.

CDR3 loop: CASSEDFHRRKSNQPQHF. DNA for the CDR3: TGTGCCAGCAGTGAAGACTTTCATCGCAGGAAGAGCAATCAGCCCCAGCATTTT. The J gene is TRBJ1-5, the V gene TRBV6-1; D remains unclear. V was pared by 1 base and J by 1 base, with 17 bases between. Germline V gene lookup returns CDR1 MNHNS and CDR2 SASEGT. This CDR3 comprises 18 residues.

CDR3 coding DNA: TGTGCCAGCAGCCCGCATTCTGTCGGGGAGCTGTTTTTT. Protein sequence: CASSPHSVGELFF. The chain carries TRBV3-1 and TRBJ2-2; D gene uncertain. The CDR3 has 13 amino acids. Germline CDR1 and CDR2: LGHDT and YNNKEL (reference sequence). Trimming took 4 bases from V and 7 from J, leaving 10 bases between them.

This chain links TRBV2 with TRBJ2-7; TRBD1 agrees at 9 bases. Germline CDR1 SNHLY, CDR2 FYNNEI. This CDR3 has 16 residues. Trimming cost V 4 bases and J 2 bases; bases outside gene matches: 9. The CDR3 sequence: CASSGLLQGAPYEQYF. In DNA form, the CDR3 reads TGTGCCAGCAGTGGCCTTCTACAGGGGGCACCCTACGAGCAGTACTTC. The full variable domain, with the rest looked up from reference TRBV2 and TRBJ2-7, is EPEVTQTPSHQVTQMGQEVILRCVPISNHLYFYWYRQILGQKVEFLVSFYNNEISEKSEIFDDQFSVERPDGSNFTLKIRSTKLEDSAMYFCASSGLLQGAPYEQYFGPGTRLTVT.

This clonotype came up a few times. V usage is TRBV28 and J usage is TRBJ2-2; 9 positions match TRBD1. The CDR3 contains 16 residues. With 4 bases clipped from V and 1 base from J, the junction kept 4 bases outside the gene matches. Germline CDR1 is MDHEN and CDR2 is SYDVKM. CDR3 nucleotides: TGTGCCAGCAGTTATGCGGACAGGGGGAACACCGGGGAGCTGTTTTTT. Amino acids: CASSYADRGNTGELFF.

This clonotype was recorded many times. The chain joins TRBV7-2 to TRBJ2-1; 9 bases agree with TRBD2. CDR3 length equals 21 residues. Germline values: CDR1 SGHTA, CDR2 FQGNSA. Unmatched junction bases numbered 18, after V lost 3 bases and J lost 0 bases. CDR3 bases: TGTGCCAGCAGCTTTCTCCCAGGAGCGGGAGGTTTATCGAGCTCCTACAATGAGCAGTTCTTC. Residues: CASSFLPGAGGLSSSYNEQFF.

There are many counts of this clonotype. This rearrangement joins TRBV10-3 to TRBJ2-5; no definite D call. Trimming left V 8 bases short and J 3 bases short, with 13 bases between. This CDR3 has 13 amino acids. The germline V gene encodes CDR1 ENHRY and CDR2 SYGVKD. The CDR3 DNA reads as TGTGCCATCGCCCCAGGCACGAAAGAGACCCAGTACTTC. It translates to CAIAPGTKETQYF.

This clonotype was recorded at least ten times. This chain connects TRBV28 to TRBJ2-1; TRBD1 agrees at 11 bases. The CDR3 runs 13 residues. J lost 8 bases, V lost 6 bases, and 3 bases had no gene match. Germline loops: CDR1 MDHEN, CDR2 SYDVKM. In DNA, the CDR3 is TGTGCCAGCAGGCGGACAGGGGGCGATGAGCAGTTCTTC. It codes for CASRRTGGDEQFF.

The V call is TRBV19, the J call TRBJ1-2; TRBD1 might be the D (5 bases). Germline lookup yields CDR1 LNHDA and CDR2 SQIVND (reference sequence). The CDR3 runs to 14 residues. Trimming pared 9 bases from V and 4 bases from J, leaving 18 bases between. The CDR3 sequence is CASKTSSQGYGYTF. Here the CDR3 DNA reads TGTGCCAGCAAGACATCCAGCCAGGGCTATGGCTACACCTTC.

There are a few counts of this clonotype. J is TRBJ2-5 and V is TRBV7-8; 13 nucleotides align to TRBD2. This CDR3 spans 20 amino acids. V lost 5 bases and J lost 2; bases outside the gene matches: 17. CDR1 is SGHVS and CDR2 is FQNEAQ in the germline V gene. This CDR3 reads CASSSPGLAGEGGLQETQYF. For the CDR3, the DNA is TGTGCCAGCAGCAGCCCCGGACTAGCGGGAGAGGGGGGACTTCAAGAGACCCAGTACTTC.